The clone carrying this T cell receptor (beta chain) was seen once. The data belong to a study of blood T cell repertoires in COVID-19. Background on the study: Collection of acute and convalescent COVID-19 samples took place in the United States, Italy and Spain. T cells, B-cell-depleted T cells, or PBMCs supplied cDNA or gDNA.

V lost 1 base and J lost 3; bases outside the gene matches: 0. The germline gives CDR1 MNHEY, CDR2 SVGEGT. The CDR3 is 14 amino acids. In the original processing: Using reference gene primer amplification, nucleated cell counts were estimated. TCRdb keeps only in-frame clones here, not all; method: immunoSEQ multiplex PCR. The DNA gave D and trimming, while V, J and clone size come from that table. There are 110,000 to 150,000 clones in the sample; about 86% occur only once, and around 8.8% lies in the top ten. The chain is built from TRBV6-2 or TRBV6-3 and TRBJ2-7, with 10 bases fitting TRBD2. Sequencing was carried out using peripheral blood. The TCR comes from a human donor in a cohort sampled during active COVID-19. The CDR3 DNA sequence: TGTGCCAGCAGTTACTGGACTAGCGGCTACGAGCAGTACTTC. Encoded protein: CASSYWTSGYEQYF.